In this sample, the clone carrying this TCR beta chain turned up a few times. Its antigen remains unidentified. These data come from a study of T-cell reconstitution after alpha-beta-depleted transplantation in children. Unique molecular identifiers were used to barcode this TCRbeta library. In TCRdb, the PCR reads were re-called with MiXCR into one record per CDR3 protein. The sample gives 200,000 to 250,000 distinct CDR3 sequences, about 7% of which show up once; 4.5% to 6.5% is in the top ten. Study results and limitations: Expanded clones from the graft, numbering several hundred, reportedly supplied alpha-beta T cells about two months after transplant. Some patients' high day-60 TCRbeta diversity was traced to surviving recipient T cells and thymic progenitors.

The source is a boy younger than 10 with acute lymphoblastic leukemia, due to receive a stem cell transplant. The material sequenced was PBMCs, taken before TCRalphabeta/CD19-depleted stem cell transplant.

Here the CDR3 DNA reads TGTGCCAGCAGCCCTCACCCTAGCGGGAATAGGGGTGAGCAGTTCTTC. This codes for CASSPHPSGNRGEQFF. The chain recombines TRBV11-3 with TRBJ2-1; 9 bases fit TRBD2. This CDR3 spans 16 amino acids. The germline V gene encodes CDR1 SGHNT and CDR2 YENEEA. The V and J ends lost 5 bases and 9 bases, in that order; junction bases with no gene match: 14.